Presented here are 28 T cell receptor beta chains from one specimen sequenced in a study of a mutant IDH1 vaccine in newly diagnosed glioma. The sample's time point: week 5, during vaccination. Alongside topical imiquimod, each dose of vaccine comprised 300 ug of mutant IDH1 20-mer peptide. Assay used: immunoSEQ multiplex PCR; TCRdb lists only in-frame clones, some missing. The table records about 40,000 clones, roughly 92% of them present only once. These receptors have no known antigen. Sequencing was performed on PBMCs, taken from a glioma patient whose treatment included an IDH1 peptide vaccine. The receptor source for this set is a man aged 50-60 years with glioma.

The chain has TRBV2 and TRBJ2-1, with D uncertain. Germline CDR1 is SNHLY and CDR2 is FYNNEI. Trimming pared 4 bases from V and 3 bases from J, leaving 13 bases between. The CDR3 consists of 15 residues. The CDR3: CASSAYRRDYNEQFF. The CDR3 DNA is TGTGCCAGCAGTGCGTATAGACGAGACTACAATGAGCAGTTCTTC.

The chain employs TRBV7-6 and TRBJ2-1; D is unclear. The length of the CDR3 is 13 residues. Trimming removed 5 bases from V and 10 bases from J, with 15 bases in between. Germline V gene data show CDR1 as SGHVS and CDR2 as FNYEAQ. CDR3: CASSQGMMKEQFF. As DNA, the CDR3 is TGTGCCAGCAGCCAAGGGATGATGAAGGAGCAGTTCTTC.

This clone was seen just once. V gene TRBV2 combines with J gene TRBJ2-3; D might be TRBD1 or TRBD2, each matching 5 bases. V lost 8 bases to trimming and J lost 5 bases, with 20 bases between them. The CDR3 consists of 15 residues. Germline CDR1 is SNHLY and CDR2 is FYNNEI. This CDR3 reads CASDSPGPGGDTQYF. The CDR3 nucleotides are TGTGCCAGCGACTCGCCGGGACCGGGTGGAGATACGCAGTATTTT.

The J gene is TRBJ2-5, the V gene TRBV19, with D unresolved. The CDR3 spans 15 residues. Germline-derived CDR1 and CDR2 are LNHDA and SQIVND (reference sequence). Between the trimmed V and J ends, which lost 3 bases and 4 bases, there was a span of 15 bases. CDR3 sequence: CASSIRLQSRETQYF. The CDR3 DNA sequence: TGTGCCAGTAGTATCCGGCTGCAGTCTCGAGAGACCCAGTACTTC. Using reference TRBV19 and TRBJ2-5 for the parts outside the CDR3, the full variable domain is DGGITQSPKYLFRKEGQNVTLSCEQNLNHDAMYWYRQDPGQGLRLIYYSQIVNDFQKGDIAEGYSVSREKKESFPLTVTSAQKNPTAFYLCASSIRLQSRETQYFGPGTRLLVL.

The V gene is TRBV7-9, the J gene TRBJ2-5, with D unclear. V lost 1 base, J lost 2 bases, and 5 bases lay in between. The CDR3 length is 13 residues. The germline gives CDR1 SEHNR, CDR2 FQNEAQ (reference sequence). In DNA, the CDR3 is TGTGCCAGCAGCTTAGGACTGCAAGAGACCCAGTACTTC. Amino acid sequence: CASSLGLQETQYF.

The chain links TRBV11-3 to TRBJ1-3, with no clear D. The CDR3 runs to 14 residues. V dropped 4 bases and J dropped 1 base, with 8 bases sitting between them. Germline V gene data show CDR1 as SGHNT and CDR2 as YENEEA. CDR3 nucleotides: TGTGCCAGCAGCTCCACCGGTTCTGGAAACACCATATATTTT. It encodes CASSSTGSGNTIYF.

The rearrangement uses TRBV27 and TRBJ1-5; D is perhaps TRBD1 (5 bases). The CDR3 covers 14 residues. Germline V gives CDR1 MNHEY, CDR2 SMNVEV (reference sequence). Trimming removed 4 bases from V and 9 bases from J, with 16 bases in between. CDR3 bases: TGTGCCAGCAGTTCCGGGACGGGCTCATGGCCCCAGCATTTT. Protein: CASSSGTGSWPQHF.

As concerns this clone: The junction departs from germline at one end; a sequencing error may be responsible. At the DNA level, this CDR3 is encoded by other sequences in the same sample as well. The V gene is TRBV18, the J gene TRBJ1-1, with TRBD1 matching over 7 bases. This CDR3 contains 15 residues. Germline V CDR1 and CDR2: KGHSH, LQKENI. The CDR3 protein is CASSFQGQQNTEAFF. The CDR3 DNA sequence: TGTGCCAGCTCCTTTCAGGGACAGCAGAACACTGAAGCTTTCTTC.

V usage is TRBV29-1 and J usage is TRBJ1-1; tentatively, D is TRBD1 (6 bases). Germline CDR1 reads SQVTM; CDR2 reads ANQGSEA. The CDR3 extends over 12 amino acids. Trimming left V 3 bases short and J 6 bases short, with 11 bases between. CDR3 in DNA: TGCAGCGTTGAGGGGGGGCGGCCTGAAGCTTTCTTT. Encoded protein: CSVEGGRPEAFF.

The CDR3 is CASSPRPGLINEKLFF. As DNA, the CDR3 is TGTGCCAGCAGCCCTCGCCCGGGACTGATTAATGAAAAACTGTTTTTT. The chain joins TRBV9 to TRBJ1-4, with D possibly being TRBD1 (5 bases). CDR3 length: 16 amino acids. V lost 4 bases and J lost 4, with 17 bases in between. The germline V gene has CDR1 SGDLS and CDR2 YYNGEE.

The chain uses TRBV9 and TRBJ2-7; 8 bases line up with TRBD2. Germline V gene lookup returns CDR1 SGDLS and CDR2 YYNGEE. The trim removed 4 bases at V and 0 bases at J, leaving 12 bases unmatched. This CDR3 is 17 amino acids long. CDR3 loop: CASSPALPGGGSYEQYF. The CDR3 coding sequence is TGTGCCAGCAGCCCCGCGCTCCCCGGGGGGGGCTCCTACGAGCAGTACTTC. Variable domain in full (rest from reference TRBV9 and TRBJ2-7): DSGVTQTPKHLITATGQRVTLRCSPRSGDLSVYWYQQSLDQGLQFLIQYYNGEERAKGNILERFSAQQFPDLHSELNLSSLELGDSALYFCASSPALPGGGSYEQYFGPGTRLTVT.

This sequence joins TRBV5-4 and TRBJ2-7, with 9 bases that match TRBD1. V lost 3 bases to trimming and J lost 3 bases; unmatched junction nucleotides: 7. Germline V gene sequence: CDR1 SGHNT, CDR2 YYREEE (reference sequence). The CDR3 is 15 amino acids. The CDR3 sequence: CASSWGPDRGYEQYF. CDR3 bases: TGTGCCAGCAGCTGGGGGCCGGACAGGGGCTACGAGCAGTACTTC. Supplemented by reference TRBV5-4 and TRBJ2-7, the full variable domain reads ETGVTQSPTHLIKTRGQQVTLRCSSQSGHNTVSWYQQALGQGPQFIFQYYREEENGRGNFPPRFSGLQFPNYSSELNVNALELDDSALYLCASSWGPDRGYEQYFGPGTRLTVT.

The chain combines TRBV7-3 with TRBJ2-5; D is ambiguous. Trimming stripped 4 bases from V and 2 bases from J, with 8 bases between. This CDR3 contains 13 residues. In germline, CDR1 is SGHTA, CDR2 FQGTGA. The CDR3 bases are TGTGCCAGCAGCTCCCGGGTGCAAGAGACCCAGTACTTC. This translates into CASSSRVQETQYF.

The chain carries TRBV7-9 and TRBJ1-2; maybe TRBD1 (6 bases). The CDR3 totals 15 residues. Trimming took off 0 bases at V and 0 bases at J, with 8 bases between the two ends. Germline V gives CDR1 SEHNR, CDR2 FQNEAQ (reference sequence). CDR3 coding DNA: TGTGCCAGCAGCTTAGCGGGGACACCTAACTATGGCTACACCTTC. Amino acids: CASSLAGTPNYGYTF.

The gene calls are TRBV7-9 and TRBJ2-5, with 8 bases fitting TRBD1. Unmatched junction bases numbered 3, after V lost 4 bases and J lost 5 bases. The germline CDR1 and CDR2 sequences are SEHNR and FQNEAQ (reference sequence). The CDR3 consists of 13 residues. The DNA for the CDR3 is TGTGCCAGCAGCTACTGGACAGGGGAGACCCAGTACTTC. Protein product: CASSYWTGETQYF.

V is TRBV28 and J is TRBJ1-1; 9 bases align to TRBD1. The germline CDR1 and CDR2 sequences are MDHEN and SYDVKM. The trim removed 6 bases at V and 0 bases at J, leaving 5 bases unmatched. The CDR3 covers 15 residues. DNA of the CDR3: TGTGCCAGCAGCTCGACAGGGGGAATGAACACTGAAGCTTTCTTT. The encoded protein is CASSSTGGMNTEAFF.

This clone was seen only once. The chain carries TRBV7-2 and TRBJ1-5, with D maybe TRBD1 (6 bases). V lost 1 base and J 2 bases, leaving 9 bases between the germline ends. Germline CDR1 is SGHTA and CDR2 is FQGNSA. The length of the CDR3 is 15 residues. CDR3 protein: CASSLGRGGNQPQHF. The CDR3 DNA is TGTGCCAGCAGCTTAGGCAGGGGAGGCAATCAGCCCCAGCATTTT. The entire variable domain, with the rest obtained from reference TRBV7-2 and TRBJ1-5, is as follows: GAGVSQSPSNKVTEKGKDVELRCDPISGHTALYWYRQSLGQGLEFLIYFQGNSAPDKSGLPSDRFSAERTGGSVSTLTIQRTQQEDSAVYLCASSLGRGGNQPQHFGDGTRLSIL.

A remark on this clone: The junction shows a germline mismatch at one end, possibly a read error. The genes are TRBV5-6 and TRBJ2-7; TRBD1 might be the D (6 bases). The V gene's germline CDR1 is SGHDT and CDR2 YYEEEE. CDR3 size: 12 residues. The CDR3 protein is CASSSDRRGPHF. CDR3 in DNA: TGTGCCAGCAGCTCCGACAGGCGAGGCCCCCACTTC. Looking up the rest from reference TRBV5-6 and TRBJ2-7 gives the full variable domain: DAGVTQSPTHLIKTRGQQVTLRCSPKSGHDTVSWYQQALGQGPQFIFQYYEEEERQRGNFPDRFSGHQFPNYSSELNVNALLLGDSALYLCASSSDRRGPHFGPGTRLTVT.

V is TRBV4-2 and J is TRBJ2-3; TRBD2 might be the D (5 bases). The CDR3 length is 16 residues. From germline, CDR1 is LGHNA and CDR2 YNFKEQ. V was clipped by 4 bases and J by 2 bases, with 16 bases between them. This CDR3 reads CASSPGASWTTDTQYF. The CDR3 nucleotides read TGTGCCAGCAGCCCTGGAGCTAGCTGGACCACAGATACGCAGTATTTT.

The chain carries TRBV18 and TRBJ2-3; perhaps TRBD2 as D (5 bases). V was shortened by 3 bases and J by 6 bases, with 10 bases between the two germline ends. This CDR3 is 13 amino acids long. Per germline, CDR1 KGHSH and CDR2 LQKENI. In DNA form, the CDR3 reads TGTGCCAGCTCACCCTCGGGATCGGATACGCAGTATTTT. Protein: CASSPSGSDTQYF.

V and J are TRBV18 and TRBJ1-5; D may be TRBD1 (5 bases). Trimming removed 3 bases at V and 5 bases at J, with 17 bases between. The germline V gene has CDR1 KGHSH and CDR2 LQKENI. CDR3 length: 16 residues. Written as DNA, the CDR3 is TGTGCCAGCTCACCGGGGGGTCAGGGAGTTTATCAGCCCCAGCATTTT. It specifies CASSPGGQGVYQPQHF.

The CDR3 nucleotides read TGCAGCGCTGGGGGGTTTGGGAACACTGAAGCTTTCTTT. As protein: CSAGGFGNTEAFF. The chain links TRBV29-1 to TRBJ1-1, with D possibly being TRBD1 (5 bases). V was pared by 7 bases and J by 1 base, with 13 bases between. The CDR3 runs to 13 residues. Germline CDR1 is SQVTM and CDR2 is ANQGSEA.

In its sample, this clone was seen a few times. The chain links TRBV2 to TRBJ1-5, with 8 bases aligning to TRBD1. V shed 6 bases, J shed 4 bases, and the junction held 5 bases outside the gene matches. The CDR3 loop spans 14 amino acids. Germline loops: CDR1 SNHLY, CDR2 FYNNEI. As DNA, the CDR3 is TGTGCCAGCAGCGGGACAGGCTTAAATCAGCCCCAGCATTTT. Translation: CASSGTGLNQPQHF.

The chain employs TRBV27 and TRBJ2-7, with 7 bases aligning to TRBD2. The germline V gene has CDR1 MNHEY and CDR2 SMNVEV (reference sequence). Germline trimming cut 2 bases from V and 2 bases from J; bases unmatched to any gene: 3. The length of the CDR3 is 14 residues. The CDR3 is CASSLERGPYEQYF. The CDR3 bases are TGTGCCAGCAGTTTAGAGCGGGGACCCTACGAGCAGTACTTC.

The chain carries TRBV29-1 and TRBJ2-7; tentative D call: TRBD2 (6 bases). Trimming cost V 5 bases and J 2 bases, with 16 bases left between them. The CDR3 has 14 amino acids. Germline V gives CDR1 SQVTM, CDR2 ANQGSEA. In nucleotides, the CDR3 is TGCAGCGTTACCGGGACTTCCCGAACCTACGAGCAGTACTTC. This codes for CSVTGTSRTYEQYF.

This clone showed up just once. The V call is TRBV19, the J call TRBJ1-5; TRBD1 agrees at 9 bases. The CDR3 sequence is 11 residues long. The J segment lost 6 bases and the V segment lost 10 bases, leaving 1 base of the junction unmatched. CDR1 and CDR2 from the germline V gene are LNHDA and SQIVND (reference sequence). Here the CDR3 DNA reads TGTGCCACGGACAGGGGTCAGCCCCAGCATTTT. This sequence encodes CATDRGQPQHF.

The gene calls are TRBV5-1 and TRBJ2-1; D assignment may be TRBD1 or TRBD2 (7 bases each). Per the germline V gene, CDR1 is SGHRS and CDR2 is YFSETQ. The CDR3 loop spans 15 amino acids. The V and J ends lost 1 base and 4 bases respectively, with 12 bases between them. The CDR3 spells CASSLRQGGYNEQFF. CDR3 nucleotides: TGCGCCAGCAGCTTGCGTCAGGGGGGGTACAATGAGCAGTTCTTC.

The chain couples TRBV30 to TRBJ1-3; D not resolved. Germline loops: CDR1 GTSNPN, CDR2 SVGIG (reference sequence). This CDR3 spans 12 amino acids. Trimming stripped 1 base from V and 1 base from J, with 2 bases between. The CDR3 DNA reads as TGTGCCTGGAGTGGGTCTGGAAACACCATATATTTT. This gives the protein CAWSGSGNTIYF.